This T cell receptor beta chain is from a study of blood T cell repertoires in COVID-19. Study information: Samples taken during acute and convalescent COVID-19 were collected in the United States, Italy and Spain. PBMCs, B-cell-depleted T cells, or T cells were the source of the cDNA or gDNA that made up the material.

Germline V gene sequence: CDR1 LNHDA, CDR2 SQIVND (reference sequence). CDR3 size: 14 residues. Trimming stripped 6 bases from V and 3 bases from J, with 14 bases between. As originally analysed: Amplification from reference gene primers served as the basis for estimated nucleated cell counts. Sequencing used immunoSEQ multiplex PCR; TCRdb keeps in-frame clones, though not all of them. V and J calls and clone size come straight from that table; D and trimming were deduced from the DNA. The data show roughly 150,000 clones, with about 86% seen just once and roughly 19% held by the top ten. This sequence joins TRBV19 and TRBJ1-1; D perhaps matches TRBD1 (5 bases). The sequence derives from a woman between 65 and 79 years old who had recovered from COVID-19. The sample taken for sequencing was peripheral blood. The CDR3 region is CASRAVGGDTEAFF. The CDR3 coding sequence is TGTGCCAGTAGGGCGGTCGGGGGAGACACTGAAGCTTTCTTT.